Given below is one T cell receptor beta chain in context. Its specificity is not known. The data derive from a study of identical twins. TCRdb re-called the 5' RACE reads with MiXCR, one entry per CDR3 protein. This table holds fewer than 900,000 distinct CDR3 sequences, 15% to 20% found once. Study-wide findings and caveats: Compared with unrelated sharing, twin-shared out-of-frame alpha sequences had more low-probability sequences.

The sample was also reused in another study, on T cells expressing NK-cell markers.

The sequence came from a woman between 18 and 29 years old in good health. What was sequenced was PBMCs.

DNA for the CDR3: TGTGCCATCAGTGATCCAGGTCAGAGGGGGACCGGGGAGCTGTTTTTT. Amino acids: CAISDPGQRGTGELFF. The chain recombines TRBV10-3 with TRBJ2-2, with D possibly matching TRBD1 (6 bases). The CDR3 spans 16 residues. V was clipped by 3 bases and J by 5 bases, with 16 bases between them. From germline, CDR1 is ENHRY and CDR2 SYGVKD.